This TCR beta chain was sequenced for a study of identical twins. Germline V gene data show CDR1 as SGHDT and CDR2 as YYEEEE. The CDR3 consists of 14 residues. Deletions cut 4 bases from V and 0 bases from J, with 10 bases between. TCRdb reprocessed the 5' RACE reads via MiXCR and lists one record per CDR3 protein. The sample consists of roughly 770,000 distinct CDR3 sequences, 15% to 20% of them appearing once. This clonotype was seen a few times. This sample was also put to use in a study of T cells expressing NK-cell markers.

The sample consisted of PBMCs. The chain links TRBV5-6 to TRBJ1-2; D unclear. This receptor was taken from a woman aged 18 to 35 in good health. CDR3 sequence reads: CASSKDGANYGYTF. CDR3 nucleotides: TGTGCCAGCAGCAAGGACGGAGCTAACTATGGCTACACCTTC.